One and the same sample provided the 30 T cell receptor beta chains below, sequenced in a study of cytomegalovirus exposure and HLA in healthy donors. PCR involved 60 Vbeta and 13 Jbeta primers. Produced via immunoSEQ multiplex PCR; TCRdb's table is partial and in-frame only. The repertoire holds 100,000 to 150,000 clones, with around 74% as singletons. The material sequenced was PBMCs. These TCRs come from a male donor in good health and CMV-seronegative.

This chain uses TRBV6-4 with TRBJ1-5; the D is unclear. Germline CDR1 is MRHNA and CDR2 is SNTAGT. Trimming stripped 0 bases from V and 9 bases from J, with 9 bases between. The CDR3 sequence is 13 residues long. The CDR3 protein is CASSDSGGLPQHF. The CDR3 DNA reads as TGTGCCAGCAGTGACTCGGGCGGACTGCCCCAGCATTTT.

The chain joins TRBV2 to TRBJ1-1; D call uncertain. The length of the CDR3 is 13 residues. From germline, CDR1 is SNHLY and CDR2 FYNNEI. Between the trimmed V and J ends, which lost 5 bases and 4 bases, there was a span of 11 bases. CDR3 sequence: CASSPRWPTEAFF. CDR3 bases: TGTGCCAGCAGTCCGAGGTGGCCCACTGAAGCTTTCTTT.

This chain joins TRBV27 and TRBJ2-7, with TRBD2 as a possible D gene (7 bases). Germline lookup yields CDR1 MNHEY and CDR2 SMNVEV (reference sequence). This CDR3 comprises 14 residues. Trimming took off 6 bases at V and 3 bases at J, with 15 bases between the two ends. CDR3 protein: CASRHREGFYEQYF. In DNA form, the CDR3 reads TGTGCCAGCAGACACAGGGAGGGTTTCTACGAGCAGTACTTC.

This clone appeared a few times. The chain uses TRBV15 and TRBJ2-7, with D possibly matching TRBD2 (5 bases). Germline-derived CDR1 and CDR2 are LNHNV and YYDKDF (reference sequence). The CDR3 has 15 amino acids. V lost 5 bases and J lost 5, with 19 bases in between. In DNA form, the CDR3 reads TGTGCCACCAGCCGGGCCACCCTCGGAGGCGACGAGCAGTACTTC. This gives the protein CATSRATLGGDEQYF.

The chain couples TRBV4-1 to TRBJ2-1; 8 bases are shared with TRBD2. The germline gives CDR1 MGHRA, CDR2 YSYEKL. J gave up 8 bases and V 1 base, and 7 bases lay outside the gene matches. The CDR3 has 15 amino acids. CDR3 sequence: CASSQGVAGTDEQFF. As DNA, the CDR3 is TGCGCCAGCAGCCAAGGGGTAGCGGGAACGGATGAGCAGTTCTTC.

This chain uses TRBV10-1 with TRBJ1-4, with a possible D match to TRBD1 (6 bases). This CDR3 is 15 amino acids long. Germline V gives CDR1 WNHNN, CDR2 SYGVQD (reference sequence). V was pared by 6 bases and J by 4 bases, with 15 bases between. In DNA, the CDR3 is TGCGCCAGCAGAGCAAGACAGGCCAATAATGAAAAACTGTTTTTT. This translates into CASRARQANNEKLFF.

This clone has only one observation. The chain is built from TRBV27 and TRBJ2-7; D gene ambiguous. Trimming shortened V by 0 bases and J by 2 bases, and 8 bases separated the two germline ends. CDR1 and CDR2 (germline): MNHEY, SMNVEV (reference sequence). CDR3 length equals 14 residues. CDR3 in DNA: TGTGCCAGCAGTTTATCGGGTGAGGCCTACGAGCAGTACTTC. Translation: CASSLSGEAYEQYF.

The CDR3 bases are TGTGCCAGCACCCGATTTCCCGAACTGTATGAGCAGTTCTTC. Translation gives CASTRFPELYEQFF. This rearrangement joins TRBV13 to TRBJ2-1; D unresolved. The V gene lost 7 bases and the J gene lost 8 bases, with 18 bases spanning the gap. The CDR3 runs 14 residues. Germline lookup yields CDR1 PRHDT and CDR2 FYEKMQ (reference sequence).

This chain connects TRBV7-3 to TRBJ1-1; D is ambiguous. Between the trimmed V and J ends, which lost 2 bases and 3 bases, there was a span of 7 bases. In germline, CDR1 is SGHTA, CDR2 FQGTGA. The CDR3 spans 13 residues. The CDR3 here is CASSLQKYTEAFF. The CDR3 DNA sequence: TGTGCCAGCAGCTTACAGAAATACACTGAAGCTTTCTTT. Using reference TRBV7-3 and TRBJ1-1 for the parts outside the CDR3, the full variable domain is GAGVSQTPSNKVTEKGKYVELRCDPISGHTALYWYRQSLGQGPEFLIYFQGTGAADDSGLPNDRFFAVRPEGSVSTLKIQRTERGDSAVYLCASSLQKYTEAFFGQGTRLTVV.

This chain links TRBV5-1 with TRBJ2-6; TRBD1 aligns across 7 bases. Trimming took 0 bases from V and 0 from J; bases not matched to a gene: 9. The CDR3 runs 19 residues. Per the germline V gene, CDR1 is SGHRS and CDR2 is YFSETQ. CDR3 in amino acids: CASSLGPLTGSSGANVLTF. The CDR3 bases are TGCGCCAGCAGCTTGGGTCCTTTGACAGGGTCCTCTGGGGCCAACGTCCTGACTTTC.

CDR3: CASSLRGINYGYTF. Here the CDR3 DNA reads TGTGCCAGCAGTTTACGGGGGATTAACTATGGCTACACCTTC. The chain links TRBV25-1 to TRBJ1-2; possible D gene TRBD1, 5 bases. This CDR3 is built from 14 residues. Trimming shortened V by 5 bases and J by 1 base, and 11 bases separated the two germline ends. Per germline, CDR1 MGHDK and CDR2 SYGVNS.

To note about this clone: The junction does not match germline at one end; this may be a read error. J is TRBJ2-7 and V is TRBV7-7, with D possibly matching TRBD2 (6 bases). Looked up from germline, CDR1 is SSHAT and CDR2 is FNYEAQ (reference sequence). The CDR3 consists of 14 residues. The CDR3: CASSLDGGWGEQYF. The CDR3 DNA reads as TGTGCTAGCAGCTTAGACGGGGGATGGGGCGAGCAGTACTTC.

The rearrangement uses TRBV9 and TRBJ2-3; 9 nucleotides align to TRBD2. The CDR3 is 15 amino acids. V was clipped by 2 bases and J by 4 bases; unmatched bases: 5. CDR1 SGDLS and CDR2 YYNGEE come from the germline V gene. The CDR3 region has the DNA TGTGCCAGCAGCGTGTTAGCGGGAGCGCCAGATACGCAGTATTTT. It translates to CASSVLAGAPDTQYF.

J is TRBJ1-3 and V is TRBV28; 8 bases are shared with TRBD1. V lost 3 bases and J lost 1; bases outside the gene matches: 5. The CDR3 has 16 residues. In germline, CDR1 is MDHEN, CDR2 SYDVKM. The CDR3 nucleotides read TGTGCCAGCAGTTTTGGGACAGGTTCTTCTGGAAACACCATATATTTT. It translates to CASSFGTGSSGNTIYF.

The V and J genes are TRBV28 and TRBJ1-2, with no clear D. Germline values: CDR1 MDHEN, CDR2 SYDVKM. Between the trimmed V and J ends, which lost 7 bases and 4 bases, there was a span of 13 bases. This CDR3 contains 13 residues. Here the CDR3 reads CASTSPNSYGYTF. CDR3 coding DNA: TGTGCCAGCACTTCCCCGAACTCCTATGGCTACACCTTC.

This clone showed up just once. The sample holds other DNA sequences that translate to the same CDR3. The rearrangement joins TRBV7-2 to TRBJ2-7; unclear D gene. CDR3 length: 12 residues. Trimming removed 3 bases from V and 0 bases from J, with 3 bases in between. Germline V gene sequence: CDR1 SGHTA, CDR2 FQGNSA. In DNA form, the CDR3 reads TGTGCCAGCAGCTTCTCCTCCTACGAGCAGTACTTC. Translation gives CASSFSSYEQYF.

The rearrangement joins TRBV28 to TRBJ1-1; 9 bases line up with TRBD1. The V and J ends lost 5 bases and 4 bases, in that order; junction bases with no gene match: 20. The CDR3 covers 19 residues. Germline CDR1 and CDR2: MDHEN and SYDVKM. CDR3 sequence: CASSLRTTIQGARSTEAFF. CDR3 bases: TGTGCCAGCAGTCTTCGGACCACCATACAGGGGGCGCGGAGCACTGAAGCTTTCTTT. Looking up the rest from reference TRBV28 and TRBJ1-1 gives the full variable domain: DVKVTQSSRYLVKRTGEKVFLECVQDMDHENMFWYRQDPGLGLRLIYFSYDVKMKEKGDIPEGYSVSREKKERFSLILESASTNQTSMYLCASSLRTTIQGARSTEAFFGQGTRLTVV.

The J gene is TRBJ2-7, the V gene TRBV19, with TRBD2 matching 15 bases. The CDR3 has 17 amino acids. V dropped 4 bases and J dropped 6; count of bases not matched to a gene: 10. In germline, CDR1 is LNHDA, CDR2 SQIVND (reference sequence). The DNA for the CDR3 is TGTGCCAGTAGTACCGGACTAGCGGGAGGGCCTAAGGGCGAGCAGTACTTC. Protein product: CASSTGLAGGPKGEQYF. The full variable domain, its missing parts supplied by reference TRBV19 and TRBJ2-7, is DGGITQSPKYLFRKEGQNVTLSCEQNLNHDAMYWYRQDPGQGLRLIYYSQIVNDFQKGDIAEGYSVSREKKESFPLTVTSAQKNPTAFYLCASSTGLAGGPKGEQYFGPGTRLTVT.

The chain carries TRBV9 and TRBJ2-1, with a possible D match to TRBD2 (5 bases). Trimming pared 6 bases from V and 6 bases from J, leaving 10 bases between. This CDR3 is 12 amino acids long. Germline V gene lookup returns CDR1 SGDLS and CDR2 YYNGEE. In DNA form, the CDR3 reads TGTGCCAGCACGTCTCGGGGCAATGAGCAGTTCTTC. Translated, it gives CASTSRGNEQFF.

This clone was seen once. This chain links TRBV7-9 with TRBJ2-5, with 12 bases lining up with TRBD2. CDR1 is SEHNR and CDR2 is FQNEAQ in the germline V gene (reference sequence). J was trimmed by 1 base and V by 5 bases; bases with no gene match: 5. This CDR3 has 16 residues. CDR3 sequence (DNA): TGTGCCAGCAGCCCCAGGACTAGCGGGACCCAAGAGACCCAGTACTTC. This sequence encodes CASSPRTSGTQETQYF. The whole variable domain, remainder taken from reference TRBV7-9 and TRBJ2-5, is DTGVSQNPRHKITKRGQNVTFRCDPISEHNRLYWYRQTLGQGPEFLTYFQNEAQLEKSRLLSDRFSAERPKGSFSTLEIQRTEQGDSAMYLCASSPRTSGTQETQYFGPGTRLLVL.

J is TRBJ2-1 and V is TRBV9, with 7 bases lining up with TRBD2. CDR1 SGDLS and CDR2 YYNGEE come from the germline V gene. The CDR3 covers 15 residues. V lost 4 bases to trimming and J lost 7 bases; unmatched junction nucleotides: 11. The CDR3 region is CASSILGGGLNEQFF. The CDR3 DNA is TGTGCCAGCAGCATCCTCGGGGGAGGGTTGAATGAGCAGTTCTTC.

This clone was observed once. V gene TRBV27 combines with J gene TRBJ1-2; D is uncertain. The V and J ends lost 4 bases and 6 bases respectively, with 15 bases between them. Germline V gene lookup returns CDR1 MNHEY and CDR2 SMNVEV (reference sequence). This CDR3 has 14 amino acids. The DNA for the CDR3 is TGTGCCAGCAGTTCACACACCGATGGCAATGGCTACACCTTC. This sequence encodes CASSSHTDGNGYTF.

V gene TRBV10-3 combines with J gene TRBJ2-7, with TRBD1 identical over 8 bases. Germline assignment: CDR1 ENHRY and CDR2 SYGVKD. V dropped 2 bases and J dropped 4; count of bases not matched to a gene: 7. CDR3 length equals 15 residues. The CDR3 DNA sequence: TGTGCCATCAGTGAGAATACAGGGGGATTGTACGAGCAGTACTTC. This translates into CAISENTGGLYEQYF.

This chain uses TRBV27 with TRBJ1-3, with 9 bases aligning to TRBD1. The CDR3 length is 14 residues. Per germline, CDR1 MNHEY and CDR2 SMNVEV (reference sequence). The trim removed 5 bases at V and 4 bases at J, leaving 3 bases unmatched. The CDR3 sequence is CASSPGTGGNTIYF. DNA of the CDR3: TGTGCCAGCAGTCCCGGGACAGGGGGAAACACCATATATTTT.

The chain has TRBV30 and TRBJ2-3; tentative D call: TRBD1 (5 bases). With 5 bases removed from V and 2 bases from J, the gap between germline ends came to 11 bases. This CDR3 has 13 residues. The germline CDR1 and CDR2 sequences are GTSNPN and SVGIG (reference sequence). The CDR3: CAWDRTLTDTQYF. CDR3 sequence (DNA): TGTGCCTGGGACAGAACCCTCACAGATACGCAGTATTTT.

Only a few counts were recorded for this clone. This rearrangement joins TRBV7-9 to TRBJ2-7; 9 bases line up with TRBD1. V gave up 5 bases and J gave up 2 bases; unmatched junction bases: 7. Germline V gene sequence: CDR1 SEHNR, CDR2 FQNEAQ (reference sequence). The CDR3 runs to 15 residues. CDR3 protein: CASSPGGQGAYEQYF. For the CDR3, the DNA is TGTGCCAGCAGCCCCGGGGGACAGGGTGCCTACGAGCAGTACTTC.

This clone came up a few times. The rearrangement joins TRBV2 to TRBJ1-1; D gene unclear. CDR3 length equals 14 residues. Germline CDR1 is SNHLY and CDR2 is FYNNEI. V was shortened by 6 bases and J by 5 bases, with 16 bases between the two germline ends. The CDR3 protein is CASSLGLGRTEAFF. The CDR3 DNA reads TGTGCCAGCAGCCTAGGACTAGGGCGGACTGAAGCTTTCTTT.

The chain carries TRBV27 and TRBJ2-1, with a weak D call TRBD2 (6 bases). CDR3 length: 15 amino acids. Trimming pared 4 bases from V and 3 bases from J, leaving 13 bases between. Germline V lookup: CDR1 MNHEY, CDR2 SMNVEV (reference sequence). CDR3 loop: CASSSVGGGYNEQFF. The CDR3 DNA sequence: TGTGCCAGCAGTTCGGTCGGGGGAGGCTACAATGAGCAGTTCTTC.

The rearrangement joins TRBV27 to TRBJ2-7, with 10 bases fitting TRBD1. CDR3 length equals 15 residues. The germline V gene encodes CDR1 MNHEY and CDR2 SMNVEV (reference sequence). V was clipped by 5 bases and J by 2 bases; unmatched bases: 6. CDR3 sequence reads: CASSGAGQGPYEQYF. The CDR3 region has the DNA TGTGCCAGCAGTGGGGCGGGACAGGGGCCCTACGAGCAGTACTTC.

The V call is TRBV7-6, the J call TRBJ2-2, with D unresolved. The V gene's germline CDR1 is SGHVS and CDR2 FNYEAQ. Trimming pared 5 bases from V and 6 bases from J, leaving 22 bases between. The CDR3 totals 17 residues. In nucleotides, the CDR3 is TGTGCCAGCAGCCCCCCCGCGGCTAGTTTTGGTTCCGGGGAGCTGTTTTTT. It encodes CASSPPAASFGSGELFF. Looking up the rest from reference TRBV7-6 and TRBJ2-2 gives the full variable domain: GAGVSQSPRYKVTKRGQDVALRCDPISGHVSLYWYRQALGQGPEFLTYFNYEAQQDKSGLPNDRFSAERPEGSISTLTIQRTEQRDSAMYRCASSPPAASFGSGELFFGEGSRLTVL.